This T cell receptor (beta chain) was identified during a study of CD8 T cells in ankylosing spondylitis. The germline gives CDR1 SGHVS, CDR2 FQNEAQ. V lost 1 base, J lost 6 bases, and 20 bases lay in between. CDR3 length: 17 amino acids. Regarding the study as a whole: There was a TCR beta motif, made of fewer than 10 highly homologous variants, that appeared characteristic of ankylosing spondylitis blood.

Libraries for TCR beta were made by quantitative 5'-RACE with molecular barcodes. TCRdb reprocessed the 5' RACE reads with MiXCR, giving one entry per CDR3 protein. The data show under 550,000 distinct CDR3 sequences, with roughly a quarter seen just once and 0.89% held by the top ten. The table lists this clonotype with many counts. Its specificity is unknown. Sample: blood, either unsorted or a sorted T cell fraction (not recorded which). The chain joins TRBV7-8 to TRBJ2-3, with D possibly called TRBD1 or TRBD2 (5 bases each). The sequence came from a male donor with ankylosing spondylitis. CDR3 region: CASSLGLLARGTDTQYF. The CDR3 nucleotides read TGTGCCAGCAGCTTAGGGTTGTTGGCGAGGGGTACCGATACGCAGTATTTT.